The 5 T cell receptor beta chains below were found in one sample sequenced in a study of blood T cell repertoires in COVID-19. TCRdb's table, derived via immunoSEQ multiplex PCR, lists solely in-frame clones and lacks some. The data hold approximately 85,000 clones, with approximately 90% observed a single time. Material: peripheral blood. These receptors were obtained from a man aged 45-65 years with active or convalescent COVID-19.

The rearrangement joins TRBV7-2 to TRBJ2-3, with 10 bases that match TRBD2. This CDR3 is 16 amino acids long. V shed 1 base, J shed 5 bases, and the junction held 6 bases outside the gene matches. CDR1 is SGHTA and CDR2 is FQGNSA in the germline V gene. The CDR3 loop is CASSLVLAGVVDTQYF. The CDR3 DNA is TGTGCCAGCAGCTTAGTTCTAGCGGGAGTTGTAGATACGCAGTATTTT. Full variable domain (outside the CDR3, taken from reference TRBV7-2 and TRBJ2-3): GAGVSQSPSNKVTEKGKDVELRCDPISGHTALYWYRQSLGQGLEFLIYFQGNSAPDKSGLPSDRFSAERTGGSVSTLTIQRTQQEDSAVYLCASSLVLAGVVDTQYFGPGTRLTVL.

V and J are TRBV2 and TRBJ1-6; D is possibly TRBD1 (5 bases). This CDR3 has 15 amino acids. V lost 4 bases and J lost 6, with 13 bases in between. CDR1 is SNHLY, CDR2 FYNNEI, per germline. The CDR3 sequence is CASSGEGVGNSPLHF. The CDR3 region has the DNA TGTGCCAGCAGTGGTGAAGGGGTAGGTAATTCACCCCTCCACTTT. Together with reference TRBV2 and TRBJ1-6, the CDR3 gives the full variable domain: EPEVTQTPSHQVTQMGQEVILRCVPISNHLYFYWYRQILGQKVEFLVSFYNNEISEKSEIFDDQFSVERPDGSNFTLKIRSTKLEDSAMYFCASSGEGVGNSPLHFGNGTRLTVT.

The chain carries TRBV2 and TRBJ2-5, with 10 positions matching TRBD1. The CDR3 has 15 amino acids. V shed 6 bases and J 2 bases; nucleotides not matched to a gene: 6. Per the germline V gene, CDR1 is SNHLY and CDR2 is FYNNEI. CDR3 region: CASSPDRGFQETQYF. DNA for the CDR3: TGTGCCAGCAGCCCGGACAGGGGGTTTCAAGAGACCCAGTACTTC.

DNA of the CDR3: TGTGCCAGCAGCTTAGACTTTGACTCCTACGAGCAGTACTTC. Translation gives CASSLDFDSYEQYF. The gene calls are TRBV7-2 and TRBJ2-7; D gene ambiguous. CDR1 is SGHTA, CDR2 FQGNSA, per germline. Trimming left V 1 base short and J 0 bases short, with 7 bases between. The CDR3 is made up of 14 amino acids.

V usage is TRBV6-5 and J usage is TRBJ1-5, with TRBD1 identical over 9 bases. The V gene end was trimmed by 11 bases and the J gene end by 7 bases; junction bases not matched to a gene: 6. CDR3 length: 12 amino acids. Germline V gene lookup returns CDR1 MNHEY and CDR2 SVGAGI. The CDR3 nucleotides read TGTGCCTCAACGGACAGGGGCCAGCCCCAGCATTTT. Its translation is CASTDRGQPQHF.